These 21 T cell receptor beta chains were all obtained from the same sample, sequenced in a study of control samples from healthy donors and cancer patients. Method: immunoSEQ multiplex PCR; TCRdb's copy keeps in-frame clones and lacks some. The data hold approximately 97,000 clones, with approximately 90% observed a single time. Sequenced input: blood. The receptors here all came from a woman aged 18-29 years in good health.

V is TRBV4-3 and J is TRBJ1-3, with D hard to call. The germline gives CDR1 LGHNA, CDR2 YSLEER. The CDR3 is 13 amino acids. V gave up 0 bases and J gave up 6 bases, with 6 bases separating them. The CDR3 nucleotides read TGCGCCAGCAGCCAAGATAGGGAAAACACCATATATTTT. Translating gives CASSQDRENTIYF.

The chain joins TRBV14 to TRBJ2-7; D remains ambiguous. The CDR3 has 16 amino acids. In germline, CDR1 is SGHDN, CDR2 FVKESK. V was clipped by 1 base and J by 3 bases, with 16 bases between them. CDR3 coding DNA: TGTGCCAGCAGCCAAGTCGGCCGCGGATTAGGCTACGAGCAGTACTTC. It codes for CASSQVGRGLGYEQYF. Full variable domain (remainder filled in from reference TRBV14 and TRBJ2-7): EAGVTQFPSHSVIEKGQTVTLRCDPISGHDNLYWYRRVMGKEIKFLLHFVKESKQDESGMPNNRFLAERTGGTYSTLKVQPAELEDSGVYFCASSQVGRGLGYEQYFGPGTRLTVT.

The rearrangement uses TRBV7-8 and TRBJ2-7, with 7 bases identical to TRBD2. Germline trimming cut 1 base from V and 3 bases from J; bases unmatched to any gene: 3. The CDR3 extends over 14 amino acids. CDR1 SGHVS and CDR2 FQNEAQ come from the germline V gene. The CDR3 here is CASSLGGGVYEQYF. The CDR3 region has the DNA TGTGCCAGCAGCTTAGGTGGGGGGGTCTACGAGCAGTACTTC.

This chain joins TRBV6-4 and TRBJ2-6, with a possible D match to TRBD1 (6 bases). Germline V gene data show CDR1 as MRHNA and CDR2 as SNTAGT. The V gene lost 5 bases and the J gene lost 4 bases, with 21 bases spanning the gap. The CDR3 is 18 residues long. CDR3 sequence: CASSPIPWAGAGANVLTF. CDR3 bases: TGTGCCAGCAGTCCCATACCTTGGGCAGGGGCAGGGGCCAACGTCCTGACTTTC.

V is TRBV28 and J is TRBJ2-7; perhaps TRBD1 as D (6 bases). CDR1 and CDR2 (germline): MDHEN, SYDVKM. The CDR3 is 14 amino acids. V dropped 6 bases and J dropped 6 bases, with 18 bases sitting between them. CDR3 amino acids: CASRVQGIGGEQYF. The CDR3 coding sequence is TGTGCCAGCAGGGTCCAGGGGATAGGAGGCGAGCAGTACTTC.

This chain links TRBV12-3 or TRBV12-4 with TRBJ2-1; D possibly corresponds to TRBD2 (6 bases). Between the trimmed V and J ends, which lost 2 bases and 8 bases, there was a span of 10 bases. The CDR3 covers 13 residues. Here the CDR3 reads CASSLRLGDEQFF. As DNA, the CDR3 is TGTGCCAGCAGTTTAAGACTAGGGGATGAGCAGTTCTTC.

The V call is TRBV6-5, the J call TRBJ1-5; TRBD1 aligns across 8 bases. The germline CDR1 and CDR2 sequences are MNHEY and SVGAGI. The junction had 9 bases not matched to a gene; V was cut back by 4 bases and J by 4 bases. This CDR3 has 16 residues. The DNA for the CDR3 is TGTGCCAGCAGTTCTGTTGGGACAGGAACTAATCAGCCCCAGCATTTT. Protein sequence: CASSSVGTGTNQPQHF.

This chain uses TRBV5-4 with TRBJ2-4; perhaps TRBD1 as D (5 bases). Germline values: CDR1 SGHNT, CDR2 YYREEE (reference sequence). The CDR3 totals 16 residues. Between the trimmed V and J ends, which lost 0 bases and 0 bases, there was a span of 10 bases. The DNA for the CDR3 is TGTGCCAGCAGCTTGGCGGCAGGGCTAGCCAAAAACATTCAGTACTTC. It codes for CASSLAAGLAKNIQYF. The full variable domain, with the rest looked up from reference TRBV5-4 and TRBJ2-4, is ETGVTQSPTHLIKTRGQQVTLRCSSQSGHNTVSWYQQALGQGPQFIFQYYREEENGRGNFPPRFSGLQFPNYSSELNVNALELDDSALYLCASSLAAGLAKNIQYFGAGTRLSVL.

The chain is built from TRBV27 and TRBJ2-3; 7 positions agree with TRBD1. After removal of 4 bases from V and 2 bases from J, the junction contained 6 bases not matched to a gene. CDR1 is MNHEY, CDR2 SMNVEV, per germline (reference sequence). The CDR3 runs to 15 residues. The CDR3 sequence: CASSWTGSFTDTQYF. CDR3 in DNA: TGTGCCAGCAGTTGGACAGGTTCCTTCACAGATACGCAGTATTTT.

The chain's CDR3 is CAWSGDRDYGNTIYF. The CDR3 DNA sequence: TGTGCCTGGAGTGGGGACAGGGACTATGGAAACACCATATATTTT. V gene TRBV30 combines with J gene TRBJ1-3; 9 bases are shared with TRBD1. Germline-derived CDR1 and CDR2 are GTSNPN and SVGIG (reference sequence). The trim removed 1 base at V and 3 bases at J, leaving 4 bases unmatched. The length of the CDR3 is 15 residues. Based on the CDR3 plus reference TRBV30 and TRBJ1-3, the full variable domain is SQTIHQWPATLVQPVGSPLSLECTVEGTSNPNLYWYRQAAGRGLQLLFYSVGIGQISSEVPQNLSASRPQDRQFILSSKKLLLSDSGFYLCAWSGDRDYGNTIYFGEGSWLTVV.

The J gene is TRBJ2-5, the V gene TRBV12-3 or TRBV12-4; tentatively, D is TRBD1 (6 bases). This CDR3 spans 12 amino acids. With 6 bases removed from V and 7 bases from J, the gap between germline ends came to 12 bases. The CDR3 sequence: CASSTDSLTQYF. The CDR3 DNA sequence: TGTGCCAGCAGCACGGACAGTCTGACCCAGTACTTC.

The rearrangement links TRBV3-1 (or the pseudogene TRBV3-2) to TRBJ2-5; 7 nucleotides match TRBD1. In germline, CDR1 is LGHDT, CDR2 YNNKEL (reference sequence). The V gene end was trimmed by 0 bases and the J gene end by 4 bases; junction bases not matched to a gene: 2. The CDR3 covers 14 residues. The CDR3 spells CASSQDYRGETQYF. CDR3 nucleotide sequence: TGTGCCAGCAGCCAAGATTACAGGGGAGAGACCCAGTACTTC.

The V and J genes are TRBV13 and TRBJ1-6; TRBD1 agrees at 8 bases. The CDR3 is 14 amino acids. V lost 1 base, J lost 7 bases, and 0 bases stayed unmatched. Per the germline V gene, CDR1 is PRHDT and CDR2 is FYEKMQ (reference sequence). For the CDR3, the DNA is TGTGCCAGCAGCTTAGACAGGGGGAATTCACCCCTCCACTTT. The encoded protein is CASSLDRGNSPLHF.

This chain connects TRBV12-5 to TRBJ1-3, with TRBD1 matching over 8 bases. The germline gives CDR1 LGHNT, CDR2 FRNRAP. The CDR3 is made up of 16 amino acids. Trimming cost V 6 bases and J 0 bases; bases outside gene matches: 7. CDR3 nucleotides: TGTGCTAGTGGATCAGGGGGCCTTAGCTCTGGAAACACCATATATTTT. It specifies CASGSGGLSSGNTIYF. Complete variable domain (other parts from reference TRBV12-5 and TRBJ1-3): DARVTQTPRHKVTEMGQEVTMRCQPILGHNTVFWYRQTMMQGLELLAYFRNRAPLDDSGMPKDRFSAEMPDATLATLKIQPSEPRDSAVYFCASGSGGLSSGNTIYFGEGSWLTVV.

The chain uses TRBV25-1 and TRBJ2-7; 12 nucleotides align to TRBD2. Germline assignment: CDR1 MGHDK and CDR2 SYGVNS. The length of the CDR3 is 16 residues. J gave up 6 bases and V 6 bases, and 12 bases lay outside the gene matches. The CDR3 region is CASRRSGTSGWCEQYF. DNA of the CDR3: TGTGCCAGCAGGAGGTCCGGGACTAGCGGGTGGTGCGAGCAGTACTTC.

The gene calls are TRBV5-1 and TRBJ1-2, with D hard to call. The germline CDR1 and CDR2 sequences are SGHRS and YFSETQ. The CDR3 runs to 12 residues. The germline V and J ends were trimmed by 2 bases and 4 bases, with 6 bases remaining between them. For the CDR3, the DNA is TGCGCCAGCAGCTTTTCTTTCTATGGCTACACCTTC. Translating it yields CASSFSFYGYTF.

V and J are TRBV30 and TRBJ2-1; possibly TRBD2 for D (5 bases). The germline V and J ends were trimmed by 2 bases and 9 bases, with 20 bases remaining between them. The CDR3 is 15 residues long. Germline assignment: CDR1 GTSNPN and CDR2 SVGIG (reference sequence). The DNA for the CDR3 is TGTGCCTGGAGTAAAGTCGTAGGACTCATTGGTGAGCAGTTCTTC. Its translation is CAWSKVVGLIGEQFF. The entire variable domain, with the rest obtained from reference TRBV30 and TRBJ2-1, is as follows: SQTIHQWPATLVQPVGSPLSLECTVEGTSNPNLYWYRQAAGRGLQLLFYSVGIGQISSEVPQNLSASRPQDRQFILSSKKLLLSDSGFYLCAWSKVVGLIGEQFFGPGTRLTVL.

This clone was counted a few times. The junction departs from the called germline gene at one end, perhaps through a read error. The rearrangement joins TRBV30 to TRBJ1-5; D uncertain. Germline lookup yields CDR1 GTSNPN and CDR2 SVGIG (reference sequence). The CDR3 has 14 residues. CDR3 region: CAWSGGQSSQPQHF. CDR3 nucleotide sequence: TGTGCCTGGAGTGGCGGGCAGAGCAGTCAGCCCCAGCATTTT.

This clone has just one count. The chain carries TRBV20-1 and TRBJ1-4; D is ambiguous. The CDR3 is made up of 11 amino acids. Between the trimmed V and J ends, which lost 3 bases and 7 bases, there was a span of 6 bases. CDR1 is DFQATT and CDR2 is SNEGSKA in the germline V gene (reference sequence). CDR3 residues: CSARSGEKLFF. As DNA, the CDR3 is TGCAGTGCTAGGTCCGGTGAAAAACTGTTTTTT.

This clone was found once. V gene TRBV5-4 combines with J gene TRBJ1-2, with a possible D match to TRBD1 (5 bases). The CDR3 covers 12 residues. Germline V lookup: CDR1 SGHNT, CDR2 YYREEE (reference sequence). V was clipped by 3 bases and J by 4 bases, with 7 bases between them. This CDR3 reads CASSSDSYGYTF. As DNA, the CDR3 is TGTGCCAGCAGCTCCGACAGCTATGGCTACACCTTC.

This chain connects TRBV15 to TRBJ2-3, with D possibly matching TRBD2 (6 bases). This CDR3 has 15 residues. Germline-derived CDR1 and CDR2 are LNHNV and YYDKDF (reference sequence). The V end was cut by 3 bases, the J end by 5 bases, with 15 bases between. CDR3 residues: CATSSWGVLGDTQYF. As DNA, the CDR3 is TGTGCCACCAGCAGCTGGGGGGTTCTCGGAGATACGCAGTATTTT.